This entry lists 28 T cell receptor beta chains sequenced from one sample in a study of blood T cell repertoires in COVID-19. The assay was immunoSEQ multiplex PCR, and TCRdb's table has in-frame clones only and misses some. In the table there are 120,000 to 150,000 clones, about 85% of which are singletons. The sample taken for sequencing was peripheral blood. These receptors all come from a human donor in a cohort sampled during active COVID-19.

The chain joins TRBV6-5 to TRBJ2-7; 7 bases are a match to TRBD2. Unmatched junction bases numbered 6, after V lost 2 bases and J lost 2 bases. Germline V gene lookup returns CDR1 MNHEY and CDR2 SVGAGI. The CDR3 has 15 amino acids. The DNA of the CDR3 is TGTGCCAGCAGTTACGAGCGAGCGGGAACCTACGAGCAGTACTTC. This sequence encodes CASSYERAGTYEQYF.

The chain is built from TRBV12-3 or TRBV12-4 and TRBJ1-2; no clear D gene. V was pared by 4 bases and J by 3 bases, with 9 bases between. The CDR3 has 13 residues. CDR3 DNA: TGTGCCAGCAGTTCCGGGTTCTACTATGGCTACACCTTC. It specifies CASSSGFYYGYTF.

This clone appeared a few times. The chain carries TRBV19 and TRBJ2-2; 7 bases are a match to TRBD2. J gave up 7 bases and V 4 bases, and 9 bases lay outside the gene matches. The CDR3 runs 15 residues. Germline V CDR1 and CDR2: LNHDA, SQIVND (reference sequence). CDR3 residues: CASSRREGLIGELFF. CDR3 coding DNA: TGTGCCAGTAGTAGGAGGGAGGGCCTTATCGGGGAGCTGTTTTTT.

The gene calls are TRBV5-5 and TRBJ2-3, with a weak D call TRBD1 (5 bases). This CDR3 has 16 residues. Germline V gives CDR1 SGHKS, CDR2 YYEKEE (reference sequence). Trimming cost V 0 bases and J 3 bases, with 14 bases left between them. CDR3 residues: CASSLGVGRATDTQYF. CDR3 DNA: TGTGCCAGCAGCTTGGGGGTCGGCAGGGCGACAGATACGCAGTATTTT.

V and J are TRBV5-6 and TRBJ2-6, with D perhaps TRBD1 (6 bases). The germline V gene encodes CDR1 SGHDT and CDR2 YYEEEE. The CDR3 has 16 amino acids. V shed 2 bases and J shed 2 bases, with 11 bases lying between them. CDR3 loop: CASSLQGYAGANVLTF. In DNA form, the CDR3 reads TGTGCCAGCAGCTTACAGGGATATGCTGGGGCCAACGTCCTGACTTTC.

This clone was counted between two and nine times. This rearrangement joins TRBV7-9 to TRBJ2-2; D gene unclear. CDR1 and CDR2 (germline): SEHNR, FQNEAQ (reference sequence). The CDR3 is 15 residues long. V gave up 5 bases and J gave up 1 base, with 11 bases separating them. The DNA for the CDR3 is TGTGCCAGCAGCCCTACCGAGGTGAACACCGGGGAGCTGTTTTTT. Encoded protein: CASSPTEVNTGELFF.

This chain uses TRBV19 with TRBJ1-2; 7 positions agree with TRBD1. With V trimmed by 5 bases and J by 5 bases, 17 bases remained unmatched. This CDR3 comprises 17 residues. Per germline, CDR1 LNHDA and CDR2 SQIVND (reference sequence). The CDR3 spells CASSQGEFSPTIYGYTF. CDR3 nucleotides: TGTGCCAGTAGTCAGGGGGAATTCTCTCCTACCATTTATGGCTACACCTTC.

The chain links TRBV7-9 to TRBJ2-3; 12 bases are shared with TRBD2. CDR3 size: 17 residues. The germline V gene has CDR1 SEHNR and CDR2 FQNEAQ (reference sequence). V shed 0 bases, J shed 3 bases, and the junction held 4 bases outside the gene matches. The CDR3 DNA reads as TGTGCCAGCAGCTTAGCATCGACTAGCGGGAGAACAGATACGCAGTATTTT. Protein: CASSLASTSGRTDTQYF.

In this sample, this clone turned up a few times. The chain couples TRBV9 to TRBJ2-2, with D perhaps TRBD1 (6 bases). Looked up from germline, CDR1 is SGDLS and CDR2 is YYNGEE. There are 14 residues in the CDR3. Trimming pared 7 bases from V and 6 bases from J, leaving 16 bases between. The CDR3 DNA reads TGTGCCAGCCGTCAGGGGATGGACGCCGGGGAGCTGTTTTTT. Residues: CASRQGMDAGELFF. The full variable domain, with the rest looked up from reference TRBV9 and TRBJ2-2, is DSGVTQTPKHLITATGQRVTLRCSPRSGDLSVYWYQQSLDQGLQFLIQYYNGEERAKGNILERFSAQQFPDLHSELNLSSLELGDSALYFCASRQGMDAGELFFGEGSRLTVL.

The V gene is TRBV21-1, the J gene TRBJ2-3; the DNA was not used to check the table's D call, TRBD1. TRBV21-1 corresponds to a pseudogene. The CDR3 is 12 residues long. The CDR3 DNA reads TGTGCCACCCTATGGGCTACAGATACGCAGTATTTT. This translates into CATLWATDTQYF.

The rearrangement joins TRBV2 to TRBJ2-2, with D possibly TRBD2 on 6 matching bases. Germline assignment: CDR1 SNHLY and CDR2 FYNNEI. This CDR3 spans 15 amino acids. Trimming took off 8 bases at V and 4 bases at J, with 17 bases between the two ends. CDR3 coding DNA: TGTGCCAGCGGATGGAACACCGGGAGCACCGGGGAGCTGTTTTTT. As protein: CASGWNTGSTGELFF.

The chain combines TRBV11-2 with TRBJ2-7, with a weak D call TRBD1 (5 bases). V was cut by 1 base and J by 4 bases, with 11 bases left in between. This CDR3 spans 14 amino acids. The germline CDR1 and CDR2 sequences are SGHAT and FQNNGV. In nucleotides, the CDR3 is TGTGCCAGCAGCTTAGTTCCAGGGATGTACGAGCAGTACTTC. This codes for CASSLVPGMYEQYF. Variable domain in full (rest from reference TRBV11-2 and TRBJ2-7): EAGVAQSPRYKIIEKRQSVAFWCNPISGHATLYWYQQILGQGPKLLIQFQNNGVVDDSQLPKDRFSAERLKGVDSTLKIQPAKLEDSAVYLCASSLVPGMYEQYFGPGTRLTVT.

This chain uses TRBV4-1 with TRBJ2-7; D is possibly TRBD2 (7 bases). Between the trimmed V and J ends, which lost 0 bases and 1 base, there was a span of 10 bases. CDR1 is MGHRA, CDR2 YSYEKL, per germline. The CDR3 extends over 15 amino acids. CDR3 protein: CASSQDKGGSYEQYF. DNA of the CDR3: TGCGCCAGCAGCCAAGATAAGGGGGGGTCCTACGAGCAGTACTTC.

The chain couples TRBV6-5 to TRBJ1-6; 7 positions match TRBD1. J was trimmed by 7 bases and V by 5 bases; bases with no gene match: 8. Germline V CDR1 and CDR2: MNHEY, SVGAGI. This CDR3 is 15 amino acids long. In DNA, the CDR3 is TGTGCCAGCAGTAAACCGACAGGGAAAAATTCACCCCTCCACTTT. It yields the protein CASSKPTGKNSPLHF.

Here the CDR3 DNA reads TGTGCCAGCAGTCCGACTAGCTCCAATGAGCAGTTCTTC. It codes for CASSPTSSNEQFF. The chain links TRBV7-3 to TRBJ2-1; 7 nucleotides line up with TRBD2. After removal of 6 bases from V and 6 bases from J, the junction contained 5 bases not matched to a gene. CDR1 and CDR2 from the germline V gene are SGHTA and FQGTGA. There are 13 residues in the CDR3.

The J gene is TRBJ1-5, the V gene TRBV29-1, with 10 positions matching TRBD1. Germline V gene sequence: CDR1 SQVTM, CDR2 ANQGSEA. This CDR3 has 12 residues. V gave up 6 bases and J gave up 7 bases; unmatched junction bases: 3. The CDR3 region has the DNA TGCAGCGTGGGGACAGGGGAACAGCCCCAGCATTTT. It translates to CSVGTGEQPQHF.

The rearrangement joins TRBV13 to TRBJ2-2, with D tentatively TRBD1 (5 bases). V dropped 6 bases and J dropped 6 bases, with 14 bases sitting between them. The CDR3 length is 14 residues. The V gene's germline CDR1 is PRHDT and CDR2 FYEKMQ (reference sequence). CDR3 in amino acids: CASSLSRTPGELFF. The CDR3 DNA reads TGTGCCAGCAGTTTGTCTAGGACACCCGGGGAGCTGTTTTTT.

The J gene is TRBJ2-3, the V gene TRBV5-4; unclear D gene. Germline CDR1 SGHNT, CDR2 YYREEE (reference sequence). V lost 1 base and J lost 1, with 7 bases in between. The CDR3 is 14 amino acids. CDR3 region: CASSLRVGTDTQYF. The CDR3 region has the DNA TGTGCCAGCAGCTTGCGGGTTGGCACAGATACGCAGTATTTT.

The chain has TRBV7-8 and TRBJ1-5, with D possibly matching TRBD1 (5 bases). Deletions cut 4 bases from V and 0 bases from J, with 22 bases between. CDR3 size: 19 residues. The germline V gene encodes CDR1 SGHVS and CDR2 FQNEAQ. This chain's CDR3 is CASSSSYGGFGYSNQPQHF. The DNA of the CDR3 is TGTGCCAGCAGCTCGTCCTACGGGGGTTTTGGTTATAGCAATCAGCCCCAGCATTTT.

The sample holds a few counts of this clone. The V gene is TRBV6-2 or TRBV6-3, the J gene TRBJ1-1; D uncertain. The CDR3 extends over 14 amino acids. V was pared by 1 base and J by 2 bases, with 8 bases between. Germline values: CDR1 MNHEY, CDR2 SVGEGT. The CDR3 loop is CASSYFTDNTEAFF. CDR3 nucleotide sequence: TGTGCCAGCAGTTACTTTACTGATAACACTGAAGCTTTCTTT.

The chain links TRBV4-2 to TRBJ2-3; the match to TRBD2 covers 10 bases. Trimming took 1 base from V and 4 from J; bases not matched to a gene: 5. The CDR3 contains 16 residues. Germline V gives CDR1 LGHNA, CDR2 YNFKEQ. This chain's CDR3 is CASSQVASGSADTQYF. CDR3 DNA: TGTGCCAGCAGCCAAGTAGCTAGCGGGAGTGCAGATACGCAGTATTTT.

This clone was counted a few times. The chain has TRBV6-5 and TRBJ2-5; D is possibly TRBD1 (6 bases). The CDR3 is 14 residues long. The germline V gene has CDR1 MNHEY and CDR2 SVGAGI. V lost 2 bases and J lost 10, with 17 bases in between. This CDR3 is CASSYGRAQGDQYF. The DNA of the CDR3 is TGTGCCAGCAGTTACGGGCGCGCACAGGGAGACCAGTACTTC.

The J gene is TRBJ2-5, the V gene TRBV9; D possibly corresponds to TRBD1 (6 bases). The V and J ends lost 4 bases and 4 bases respectively, with 11 bases between them. The germline CDR1 and CDR2 sequences are SGDLS and YYNGEE. CDR3 size: 13 residues. As DNA, the CDR3 is TGTGCCAGCAGCACACAGGGAAGAGAGACCCAGTACTTC. The encoded protein is CASSTQGRETQYF.

This sequence joins TRBV5-5 and TRBJ1-1; D is uncertain. V lost 4 bases, J lost 4 bases, and 11 bases lay in between. This CDR3 contains 13 residues. The germline gives CDR1 SGHKS, CDR2 YYEKEE (reference sequence). The CDR3 region is CASSPPLSTEAFF. The DNA for the CDR3 is TGTGCCAGCAGCCCCCCATTGAGCACTGAAGCTTTCTTT.

This chain links TRBV19 with TRBJ1-1; D unresolved. Germline CDR1 LNHDA, CDR2 SQIVND (reference sequence). V lost 2 bases and J lost 3, with 7 bases in between. The length of the CDR3 is 13 residues. The CDR3 DNA sequence: TGTGCCAGTAGTATATTGCGGGACACTGAAGCTTTCTTT. Its protein product is CASSILRDTEAFF.

The chain couples TRBV5-6 to TRBJ2-7, with 9 bases aligning to TRBD2. Trimming cost V 2 bases and J 6 bases; bases outside gene matches: 12. The CDR3 is 16 residues long. Germline V gene lookup returns CDR1 SGHDT and CDR2 YYEEEE. The CDR3 reads CASSFRSAGGLLEQYF. The CDR3 DNA reads TGTGCCAGCAGCTTTCGTTCAGCGGGAGGTCTCCTCGAGCAGTACTTC.

The chain couples TRBV27 to TRBJ2-5; D is perhaps TRBD2 (6 bases). The CDR3 has 17 residues. The germline gives CDR1 MNHEY, CDR2 SMNVEV (reference sequence). The germline V and J ends were trimmed by 5 bases and 1 base, with 20 bases remaining between them. CDR3 in DNA: TGTGCCAGCAGTCTGATTGGAGGGACGAATGTCCAAGAGACCCAGTACTTC. It translates to CASSLIGGTNVQETQYF.

The rearrangement links TRBV18 to TRBJ1-1, with 7 bases fitting TRBD1. The CDR3 has 15 residues. The germline CDR1 and CDR2 sequences are KGHSH and LQKENI. J was trimmed by 1 base and V by 2 bases; bases with no gene match: 4. The CDR3 DNA is TGTGCCAGCTCACCAACTCGGACAGGGAACACTGAAGCTTTCTTT. Translation gives CASSPTRTGNTEAFF. The variable domain in full, completed from reference TRBV18 and TRBJ1-1, reads NAGVMQNPRHLVRRRGQEARLRCSPMKGHSHVYWYRQLPEEGLKFMVYLQKENIIDESGMPKERFSAEFPKEGPSILRIQQVVRGDSAAYFCASSPTRTGNTEAFFGQGTRLTVV.